Sequencing of this T cell receptor (beta chain) was carried out in a study of cytomegalovirus exposure and HLA in healthy donors. The PCR ran on 60 Vbeta and 13 Jbeta primers. Produced via immunoSEQ multiplex PCR; TCRdb's table is partial and in-frame only. The sample comprises about 140,000 clones, around three quarters of which are singletons, and 2% to 2.5% rests with the top ten. General observations from the study: Prior analysis indicated that the majority of TCR beta V segments exhibited productivity approximately 90% or approximately 30% of the time. Per a later analysis, 16,951 TCR beta sequences showed association with HLA alleles at 0.05 false discovery rate.

As regards this clone: Its antigen is not known.

With 4 bases removed from V and 4 bases from J, the gap between germline ends came to 12 bases. The CDR3 spans 14 residues. Germline lookup yields CDR1 SGHKS and CDR2 YYEKEE (reference sequence). The clonotype was recovered from a woman between 18 and 29 years old in good health and CMV-seropositive. Sequencing input: PBMCs. The chain combines TRBV5-5 with TRBJ1-3; D is unresolved. CDR3 in DNA: TGTGCCAGCAGCCGTGGAGGGCTCGGAAACACCATATATTTT. Protein: CASSRGGLGNTIYF.